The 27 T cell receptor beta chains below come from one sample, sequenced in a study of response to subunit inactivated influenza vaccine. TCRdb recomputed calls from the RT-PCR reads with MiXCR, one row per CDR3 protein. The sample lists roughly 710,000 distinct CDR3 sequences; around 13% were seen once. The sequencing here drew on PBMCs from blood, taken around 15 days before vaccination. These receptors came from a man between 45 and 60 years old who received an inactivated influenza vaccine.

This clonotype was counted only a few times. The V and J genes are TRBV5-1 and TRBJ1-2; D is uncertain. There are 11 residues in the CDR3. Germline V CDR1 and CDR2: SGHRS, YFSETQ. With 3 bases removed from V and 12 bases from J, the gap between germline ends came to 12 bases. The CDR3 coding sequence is TGCGCCAGCAGCTCCGGACTTTTCGACACCTTC. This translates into CASSSGLFDTF.

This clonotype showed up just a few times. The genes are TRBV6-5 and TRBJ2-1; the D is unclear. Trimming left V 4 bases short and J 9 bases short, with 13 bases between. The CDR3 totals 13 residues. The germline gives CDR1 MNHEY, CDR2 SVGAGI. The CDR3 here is CASSSLTTGEQFF. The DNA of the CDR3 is TGTGCCAGCAGTTCTCTCACCACCGGTGAGCAGTTCTTC.

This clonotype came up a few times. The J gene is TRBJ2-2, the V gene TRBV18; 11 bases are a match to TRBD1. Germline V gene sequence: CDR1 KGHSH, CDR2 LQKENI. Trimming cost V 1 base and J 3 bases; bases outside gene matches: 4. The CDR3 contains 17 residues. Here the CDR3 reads CASSPRRTGGYTGELFF. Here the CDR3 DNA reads TGTGCCAGCTCACCACGACGGACAGGGGGCTACACCGGGGAGCTGTTTTTT.

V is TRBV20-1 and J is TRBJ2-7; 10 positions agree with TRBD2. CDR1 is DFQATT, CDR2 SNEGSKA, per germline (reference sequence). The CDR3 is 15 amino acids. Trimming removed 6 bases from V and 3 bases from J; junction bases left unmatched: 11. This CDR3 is CSAMGTSGTNYEQYF. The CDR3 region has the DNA TGCAGTGCGATGGGAACTAGCGGGACTAACTACGAGCAGTACTTC.

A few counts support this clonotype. CDR3 sequence reads: CASSVQLSELDTQYF. In DNA, the CDR3 is TGTGCCAGCAGTGTTCAGTTGTCAGAGCTGGATACGCAGTATTTT. V usage is TRBV2 and J usage is TRBJ2-3; the D is unclear. V dropped 4 bases and J dropped 6 bases, with 17 bases sitting between them. This CDR3 has 15 residues. Germline CDR1 SNHLY, CDR2 FYNNEI.

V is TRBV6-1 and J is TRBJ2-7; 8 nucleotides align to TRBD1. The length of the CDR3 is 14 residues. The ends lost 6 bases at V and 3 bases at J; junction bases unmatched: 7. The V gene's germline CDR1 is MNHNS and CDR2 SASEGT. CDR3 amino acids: CASRQGQGFYEQYF. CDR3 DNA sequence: TGTGCCAGCAGACAAGGACAGGGATTCTACGAGCAGTACTTC.

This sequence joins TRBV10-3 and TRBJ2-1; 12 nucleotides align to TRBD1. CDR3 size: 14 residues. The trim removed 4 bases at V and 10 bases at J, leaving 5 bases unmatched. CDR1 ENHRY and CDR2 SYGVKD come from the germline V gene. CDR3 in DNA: TGTGCCATCAGTGGAGGGGACAGGGGGCTCGAGCAGTTCTTC. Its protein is CAISGGDRGLEQFF.

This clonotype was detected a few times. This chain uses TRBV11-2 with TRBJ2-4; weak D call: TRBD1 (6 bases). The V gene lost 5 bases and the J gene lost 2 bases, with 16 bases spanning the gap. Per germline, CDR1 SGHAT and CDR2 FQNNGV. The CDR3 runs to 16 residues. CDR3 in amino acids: CASSGNHRDTKNIQYF. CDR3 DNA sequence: TGTGCCAGCAGCGGAAACCACCGGGACACCAAAAACATTCAGTACTTC.

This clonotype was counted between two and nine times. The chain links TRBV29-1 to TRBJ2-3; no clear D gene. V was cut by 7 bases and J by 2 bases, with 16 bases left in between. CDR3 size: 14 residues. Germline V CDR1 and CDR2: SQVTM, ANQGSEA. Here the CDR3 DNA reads TGCAGCGGCGGATATCGTCTTCACACAGATACGCAGTATTTT. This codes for CSGGYRLHTDTQYF.

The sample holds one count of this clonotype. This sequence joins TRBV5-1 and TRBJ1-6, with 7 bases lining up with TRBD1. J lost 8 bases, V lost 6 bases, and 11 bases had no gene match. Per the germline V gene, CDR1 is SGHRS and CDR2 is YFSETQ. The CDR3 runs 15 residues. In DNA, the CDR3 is TGCGCCAGCAAAGACGGGGGACAGCTGCATTCACCCCTCCACTTT. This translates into CASKDGGQLHSPLHF.

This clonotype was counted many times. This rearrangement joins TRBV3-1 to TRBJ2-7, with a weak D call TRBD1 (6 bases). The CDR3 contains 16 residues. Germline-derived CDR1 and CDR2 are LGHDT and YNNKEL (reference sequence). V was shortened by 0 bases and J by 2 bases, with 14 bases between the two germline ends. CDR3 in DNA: TGTGCCAGCAGCCAAGATCCCGGGACACAACCCTACGAGCAGTACTTC. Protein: CASSQDPGTQPYEQYF.

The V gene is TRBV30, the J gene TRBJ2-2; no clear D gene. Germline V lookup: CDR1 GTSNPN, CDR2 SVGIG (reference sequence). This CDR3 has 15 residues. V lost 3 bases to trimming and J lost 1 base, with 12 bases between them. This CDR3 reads CAWSLEMGNTGELFF. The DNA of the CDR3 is TGTGCCTGGAGCTTGGAGATGGGGAACACCGGGGAGCTGTTTTTT.

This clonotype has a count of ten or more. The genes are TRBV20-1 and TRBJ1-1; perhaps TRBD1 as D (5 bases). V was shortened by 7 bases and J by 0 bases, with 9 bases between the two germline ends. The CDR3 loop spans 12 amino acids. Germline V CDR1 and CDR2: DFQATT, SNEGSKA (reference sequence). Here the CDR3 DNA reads TGCAGTGGGGCAGGGATGAACACTGAAGCTTTCTTT. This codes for CSGAGMNTEAFF.

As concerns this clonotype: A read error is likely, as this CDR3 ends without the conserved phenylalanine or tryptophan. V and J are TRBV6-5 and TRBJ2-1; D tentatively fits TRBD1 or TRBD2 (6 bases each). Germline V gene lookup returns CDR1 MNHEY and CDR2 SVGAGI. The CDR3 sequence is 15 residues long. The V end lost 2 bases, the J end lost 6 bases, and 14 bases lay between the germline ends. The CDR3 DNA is TGTGCCAGCAGTTACATGGTACAGGGACTCAATGAGCAGTTCCTC. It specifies CASSYMVQGLNEQFL.

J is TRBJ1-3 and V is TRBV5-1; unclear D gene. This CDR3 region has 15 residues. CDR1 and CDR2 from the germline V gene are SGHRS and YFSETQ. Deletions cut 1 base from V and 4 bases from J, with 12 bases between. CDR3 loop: CASSLSPAGGNTIYF. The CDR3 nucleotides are TGCGCCAGCAGCTTGTCGCCGGCGGGAGGAAACACCATATATTTT.

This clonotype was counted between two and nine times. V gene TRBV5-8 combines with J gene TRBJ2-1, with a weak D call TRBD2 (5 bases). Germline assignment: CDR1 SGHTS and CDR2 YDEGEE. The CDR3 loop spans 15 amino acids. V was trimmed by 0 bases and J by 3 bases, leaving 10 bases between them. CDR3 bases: TGTGCCAGCAGCTTGGAGGGAGCTCACTACAATGAGCAGTTCTTC. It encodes CASSLEGAHYNEQFF.

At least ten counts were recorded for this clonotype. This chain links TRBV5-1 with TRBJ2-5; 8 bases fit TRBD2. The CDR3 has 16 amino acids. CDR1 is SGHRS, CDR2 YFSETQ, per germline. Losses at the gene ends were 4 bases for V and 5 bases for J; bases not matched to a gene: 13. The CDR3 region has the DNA TGCGCCAGCAGCAAGAGCCCGGGACTAGTGATTGAGACCCAGTACTTC. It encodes CASSKSPGLVIETQYF.

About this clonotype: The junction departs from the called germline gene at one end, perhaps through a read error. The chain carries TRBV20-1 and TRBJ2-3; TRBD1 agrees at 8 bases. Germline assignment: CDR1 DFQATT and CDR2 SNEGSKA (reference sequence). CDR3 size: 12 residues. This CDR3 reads CSPGQGYDRQYF. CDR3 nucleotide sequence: TGCAGCCCTGGACAGGGTTATGATAGGCAGTATTTT.

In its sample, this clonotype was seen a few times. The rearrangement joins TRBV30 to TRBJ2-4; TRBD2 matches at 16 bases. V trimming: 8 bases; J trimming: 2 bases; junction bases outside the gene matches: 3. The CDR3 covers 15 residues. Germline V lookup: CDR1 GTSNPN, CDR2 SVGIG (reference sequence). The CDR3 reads CAMGLAGGPKNIQYF. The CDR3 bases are TGTGCCATGGGACTAGCGGGAGGGCCCAAAAACATTCAGTACTTC.

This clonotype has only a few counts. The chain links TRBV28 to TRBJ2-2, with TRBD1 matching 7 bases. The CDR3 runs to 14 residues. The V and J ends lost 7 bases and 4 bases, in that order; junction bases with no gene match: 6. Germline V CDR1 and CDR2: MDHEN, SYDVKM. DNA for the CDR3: TGTGCCAGCATCGTTGGACAGGCCACCGGGGAGCTGTTTTTT. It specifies CASIVGQATGELFF.

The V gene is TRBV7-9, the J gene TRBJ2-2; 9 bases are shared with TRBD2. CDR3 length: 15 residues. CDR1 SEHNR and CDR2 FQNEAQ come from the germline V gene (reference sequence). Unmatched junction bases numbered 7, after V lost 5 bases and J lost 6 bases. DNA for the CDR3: TGTGCCAGCAGCGGTGGGACTAGCAAAGCCGGGGAGCTGTTTTTT. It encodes CASSGGTSKAGELFF.

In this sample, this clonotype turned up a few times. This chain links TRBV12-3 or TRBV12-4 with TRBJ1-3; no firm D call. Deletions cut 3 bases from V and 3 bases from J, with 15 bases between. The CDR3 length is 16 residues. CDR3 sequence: CASSLGGLQLGNTIYF. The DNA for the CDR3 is TGTGCCAGCAGTTTGGGTGGATTACAGCTTGGAAACACCATATATTTT.

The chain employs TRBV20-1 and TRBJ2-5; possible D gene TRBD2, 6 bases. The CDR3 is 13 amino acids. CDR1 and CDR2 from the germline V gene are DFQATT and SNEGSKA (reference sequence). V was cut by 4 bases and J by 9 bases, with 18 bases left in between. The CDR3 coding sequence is TGCAGTGCTAATAACGGCCTGACGGGGGCCCAGTACTTC. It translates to CSANNGLTGAQYF.

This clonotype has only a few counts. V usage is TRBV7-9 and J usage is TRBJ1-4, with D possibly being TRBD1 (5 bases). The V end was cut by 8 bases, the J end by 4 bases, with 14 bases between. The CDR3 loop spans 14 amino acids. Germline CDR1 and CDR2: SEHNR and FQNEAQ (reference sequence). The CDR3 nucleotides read TGTGCCAGCGGGAAGACAGACATTAATGAAAAACTGTTTTTT. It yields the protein CASGKTDINEKLFF.

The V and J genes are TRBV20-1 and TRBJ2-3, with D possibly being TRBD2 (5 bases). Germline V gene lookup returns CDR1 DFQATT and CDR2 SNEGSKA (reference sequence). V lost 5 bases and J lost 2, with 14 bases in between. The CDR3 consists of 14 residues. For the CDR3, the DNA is TGCAGTGCTCAACCGGGGTCCCCCACAGATACGCAGTATTTT. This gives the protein CSAQPGSPTDTQYF.

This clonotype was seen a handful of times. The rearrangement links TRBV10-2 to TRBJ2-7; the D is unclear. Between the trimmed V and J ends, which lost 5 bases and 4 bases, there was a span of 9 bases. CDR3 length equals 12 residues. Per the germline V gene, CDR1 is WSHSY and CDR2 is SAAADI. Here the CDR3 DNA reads TGCGCCAGCAGTACCAATGGTTACGAGCAGTACTTC. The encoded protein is CASSTNGYEQYF.

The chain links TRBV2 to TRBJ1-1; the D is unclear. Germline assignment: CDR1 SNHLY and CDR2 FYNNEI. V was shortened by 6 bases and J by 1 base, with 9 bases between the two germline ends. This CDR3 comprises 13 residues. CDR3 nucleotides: TGTGCCAGCAGAGCAGAACCGAACACTGAAGCTTTCTTT. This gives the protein CASRAEPNTEAFF.